Following are 4 T cell receptor beta chains from one sample sequenced in a study of identical twins. TCRdb ran MiXCR on the 5' RACE reads and lists one entry per CDR3 protein. The sample holds 1.5 million to 2 million distinct CDR3 sequences, roughly a third seen once. Sequencing input: cord blood. The origin of the receptors is a newborn girl in good health.

This clonotype was counted once. One end of the junction fails to match germline, which may point to a read error. The V gene is TRBV9, the J gene TRBJ2-2, with D perhaps given as TRBD1 or TRBD2 (5 bases each). CDR1 and CDR2 (germline): SGDLS, YYNGEE. The CDR3 spans 15 residues. The CDR3 sequence: CVSSVAWGSTGELFF. The CDR3 DNA reads as TGTGTCAGCAGCGTAGCGTGGGGCAGCACCGGGGAGCTGTTTTTT.

The CDR3: CASSQEEETEAFF. The DNA of the CDR3 is TGCGCCAGCAGCCAAGAGGAAGAAACTGAAGCTTTCTTT. The rearrangement links TRBV4-1 to TRBJ1-1; D gene unclear. This CDR3 has 13 residues. Trimming cost V 0 bases and J 5 bases, with 7 bases left between them. Germline CDR1 reads MGHRA; CDR2 reads YSYEKL.

The gene calls are TRBV12-3 or TRBV12-4 and TRBJ2-5; D unresolved. Trimming left V 3 bases short and J 4 bases short, with 15 bases between. The CDR3 has 15 amino acids. CDR3 loop: CASSFVAGPPETQYF. The CDR3 region has the DNA TGTGCCAGCAGTTTCGTCGCAGGACCCCCAGAGACCCAGTACTTC.

A few counts support this clonotype. The chain has TRBV7-2 and TRBJ2-7, with 9 bases fitting TRBD2. CDR1 SGHTA and CDR2 FQGNSA come from the germline V gene. V lost 4 bases to trimming and J lost 3 bases; unmatched junction nucleotides: 10. The CDR3 spans 16 residues. CDR3 sequence (DNA): TGTGCCAGCAGCTCGTCACTTGGCGGGGGGGTCTACGAGCAGTACTTC. Its translation is CASSSSLGGGVYEQYF. Drawing the rest from reference TRBV7-2 and TRBJ2-7, the complete variable domain is GAGVSQSPSNKVTEKGKDVELRCDPISGHTALYWYRQSLGQGLEFLIYFQGNSAPDKSGLPSDRFSAERTGGSVSTLTIQRTQQEDSAVYLCASSSSLGGGVYEQYFGPGTRLTVT.